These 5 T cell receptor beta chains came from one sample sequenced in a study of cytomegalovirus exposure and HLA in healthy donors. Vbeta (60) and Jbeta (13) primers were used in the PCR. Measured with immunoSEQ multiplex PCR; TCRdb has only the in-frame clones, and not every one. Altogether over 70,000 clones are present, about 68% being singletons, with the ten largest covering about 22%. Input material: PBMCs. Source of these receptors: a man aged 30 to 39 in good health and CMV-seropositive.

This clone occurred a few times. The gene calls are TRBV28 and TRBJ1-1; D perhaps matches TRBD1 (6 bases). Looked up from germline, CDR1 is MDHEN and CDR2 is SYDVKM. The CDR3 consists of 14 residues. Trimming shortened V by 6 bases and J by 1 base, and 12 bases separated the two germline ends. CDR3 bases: TGTGCCAGCAGGCGCGGGGGACAGAACACTGAAGCTTTCTTT. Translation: CASRRGGQNTEAFF.

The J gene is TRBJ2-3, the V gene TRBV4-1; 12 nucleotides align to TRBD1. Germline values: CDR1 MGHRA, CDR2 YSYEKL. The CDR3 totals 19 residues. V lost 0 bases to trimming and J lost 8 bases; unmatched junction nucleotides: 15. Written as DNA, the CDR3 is TGCGCCAGCAGCCAAGAGGCGGGACAGGGGGCGATTGGGAGGGGTACGCAGTATTTT. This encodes CASSQEAGQGAIGRGTQYF.

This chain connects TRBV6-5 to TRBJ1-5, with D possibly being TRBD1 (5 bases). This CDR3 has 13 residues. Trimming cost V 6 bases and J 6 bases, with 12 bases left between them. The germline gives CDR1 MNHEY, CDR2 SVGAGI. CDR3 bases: TGTGCCAGCAGACCAGGGATGGGTCAGCCCCAGCATTTT. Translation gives CASRPGMGQPQHF.

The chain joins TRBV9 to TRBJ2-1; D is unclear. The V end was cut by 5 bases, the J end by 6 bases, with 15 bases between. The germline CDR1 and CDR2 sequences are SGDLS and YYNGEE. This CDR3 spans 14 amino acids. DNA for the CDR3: TGTGCCAGCAGTGAAGAGACCGAGGTCAATGAGCAGTTCTTC. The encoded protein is CASSEETEVNEQFF.

The CDR3 DNA sequence: TGTGCCAGCAGTTCGCCCCCGACAGGGGATGGAGCTTTCTTT. This sequence encodes CASSSPPTGDGAFF. The V gene is TRBV28, the J gene TRBJ1-1; 8 bases map to TRBD1. V shed 4 bases and J 10 bases; nucleotides not matched to a gene: 11. The CDR3 runs to 14 residues. The germline CDR1 and CDR2 sequences are MDHEN and SYDVKM.